The rows below give T cell receptor beta chains drawn from one sample of a study of blood T cell repertoires in COVID-19. Sequenced by immunoSEQ multiplex PCR; TCRdb stores in-frame clones only, minus some. Among 380,000 or so clones listed, around 89% were seen once. Sequenced sample: PBMCs or T cells enriched from blood (not recorded which). The receptors shown here come from a woman in her thirties with acute COVID-19. CDR3s include the opening cysteine and the closing phenylalanine or tryptophan.

j_call v_call cdr3_aa
TRBJ2-1 TRBV7-3 CASSRRQADLNEQFF
TRBJ2-3 TRBV29-1 CSVAEGTGSDTQYF
TRBJ2-3 TRBV9 CASSVVGRGTDTQYF
TRBJ1-1 TRBV19 CASRPVPNTEAFF
TRBJ1-5 TRBV19 CASSIDRDQPQHF
TRBJ1-6 TRBV19 CASKVSSYNSPLHF
TRBJ1-5 TRBV2 CASSGEGRSNQPQHF
TRBJ2-7 TRBV4-3 CASSQGAGEQYF
TRBJ2-3 TRBV6-4 CASSPTSETDTQYF
TRBJ2-1 TRBV3-1/TRBV3-2 CASSQEGLPGNNEQFF
TRBJ2-3 TRBV10-2 CASSAPAGAGGDTQYF
TRBJ2-7 TRBV10-3 CAISESGGSYEQYF
TRBJ1-1 TRBV3-1/TRBV3-2 CASSQLTAVWAFF
TRBJ2-5 TRBV29-1 CSVGLAEETQYF
TRBJ1-2 TRBV24-1 CATSEGTGEPYGYTF
TRBJ2-2 TRBV7-3 CASSKDSTGELFF
TRBJ1-2 TRBV7-2 CASSLGPGNNYGYTF
TRBJ1-6 TRBV6-1 CASSGTDRSRVYNSPLHF
TRBJ1-3 TRBV30 CAWSYSGNTIYF
TRBJ1-1 TRBV9 CASSVGTGNTEAFF
TRBJ2-3 TRBV5-1 CASSGHGTDTQYF
TRBJ2-5 TRBV27 CASSFLGAETQYF
TRBJ2-7 TRBV9 CASSGNGYEQYF
TRBJ2-7 TRBV9 CASSPGLASYEQYF